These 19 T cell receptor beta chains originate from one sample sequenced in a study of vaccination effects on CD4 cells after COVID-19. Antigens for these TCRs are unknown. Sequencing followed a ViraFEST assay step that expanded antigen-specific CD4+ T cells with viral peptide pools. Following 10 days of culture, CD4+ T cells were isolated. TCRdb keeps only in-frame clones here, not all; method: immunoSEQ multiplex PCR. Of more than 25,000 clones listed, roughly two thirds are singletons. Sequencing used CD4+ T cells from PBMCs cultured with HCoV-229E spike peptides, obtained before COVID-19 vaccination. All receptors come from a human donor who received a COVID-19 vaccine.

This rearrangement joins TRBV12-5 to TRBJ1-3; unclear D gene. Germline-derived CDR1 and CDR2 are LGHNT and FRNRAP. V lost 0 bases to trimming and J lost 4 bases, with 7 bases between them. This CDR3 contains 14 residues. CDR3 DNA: TGTGCTAGTGGTTTGGTCGGGAAGGGAAACACCATATATTTT. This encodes CASGLVGKGNTIYF.

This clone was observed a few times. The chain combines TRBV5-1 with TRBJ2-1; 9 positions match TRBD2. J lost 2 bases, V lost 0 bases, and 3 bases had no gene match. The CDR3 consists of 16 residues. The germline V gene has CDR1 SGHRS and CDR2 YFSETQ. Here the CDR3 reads CASSLAAGGPYNEQFF. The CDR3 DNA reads TGCGCCAGCAGCTTGGCTGCGGGAGGGCCCTACAATGAGCAGTTCTTC. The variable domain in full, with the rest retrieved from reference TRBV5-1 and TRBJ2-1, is KAGVTQTPRYLIKTRGQQVTLSCSPISGHRSVSWYQQTPGQGLQFLFEYFSETQRNKGNFPGRFSGRQFSNSRSEMNVSTLELGDSALYLCASSLAAGGPYNEQFFGPGTRLTVL.

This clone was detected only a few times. CDR3 sequence: CASSPELDRGWDTIYF. The CDR3 DNA sequence: TGTGCCAGCAGCCCGGAGTTGGACAGGGGTTGGGACACCATATATTTT. This chain links TRBV5-4 with TRBJ1-3; 9 nucleotides match TRBD1. Looked up from germline, CDR1 is SGHNT and CDR2 is YYREEE (reference sequence). The trim removed 4 bases at V and 8 bases at J, leaving 13 bases unmatched. The CDR3 is 16 residues long.

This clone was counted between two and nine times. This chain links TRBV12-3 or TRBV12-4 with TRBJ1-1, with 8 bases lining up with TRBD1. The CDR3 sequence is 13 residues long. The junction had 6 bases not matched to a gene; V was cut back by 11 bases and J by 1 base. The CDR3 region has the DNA TGTGCCTCATCACAGGGGGGGAACACTGAAGCTTTCTTT. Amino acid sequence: CASSQGGNTEAFF.

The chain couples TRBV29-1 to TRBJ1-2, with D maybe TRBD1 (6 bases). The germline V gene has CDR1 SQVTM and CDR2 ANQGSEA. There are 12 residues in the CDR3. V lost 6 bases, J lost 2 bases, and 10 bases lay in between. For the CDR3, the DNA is TGCAGCGTGTGGGGGCAGAACTATGGCTACACCTTC. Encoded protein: CSVWGQNYGYTF.

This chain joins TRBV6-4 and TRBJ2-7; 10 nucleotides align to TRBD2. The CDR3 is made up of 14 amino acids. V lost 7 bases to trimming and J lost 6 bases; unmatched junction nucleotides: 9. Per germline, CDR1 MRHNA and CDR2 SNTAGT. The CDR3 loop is CASIPGTSDGEQYF. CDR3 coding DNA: TGTGCCAGCATTCCCGGGACTAGCGATGGCGAGCAGTACTTC.

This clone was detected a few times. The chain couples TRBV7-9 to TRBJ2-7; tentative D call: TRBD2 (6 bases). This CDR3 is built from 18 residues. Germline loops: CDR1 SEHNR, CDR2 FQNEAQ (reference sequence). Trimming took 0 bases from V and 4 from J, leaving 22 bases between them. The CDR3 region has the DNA TGTGCCAGCAGCTTAGCGCCCGGGAGTCCCTGGGTCCTTTACGAGCAGTACTTC. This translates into CASSLAPGSPWVLYEQYF.

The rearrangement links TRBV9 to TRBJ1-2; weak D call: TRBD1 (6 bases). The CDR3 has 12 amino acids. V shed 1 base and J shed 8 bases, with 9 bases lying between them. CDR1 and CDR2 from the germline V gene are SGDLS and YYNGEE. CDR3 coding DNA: TGTGCCAGCAGCGTACCCACAGGGGGCTACACCTTC. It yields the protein CASSVPTGGYTF.

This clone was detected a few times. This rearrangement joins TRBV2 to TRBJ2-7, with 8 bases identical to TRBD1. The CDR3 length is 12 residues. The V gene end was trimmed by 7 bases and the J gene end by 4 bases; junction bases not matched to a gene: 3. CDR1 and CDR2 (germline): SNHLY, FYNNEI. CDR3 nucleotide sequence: TGTGCCAGCAAGGACAGGGTATACGAGCAGTACTTC. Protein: CASKDRVYEQYF.

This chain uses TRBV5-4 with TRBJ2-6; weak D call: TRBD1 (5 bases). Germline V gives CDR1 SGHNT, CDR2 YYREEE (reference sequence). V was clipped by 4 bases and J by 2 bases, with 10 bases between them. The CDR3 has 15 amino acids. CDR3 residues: CASSRRGTGANVLTF. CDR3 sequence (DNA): TGTGCCAGCAGCCGAAGGGGAACTGGGGCCAACGTCCTGACTTTC.

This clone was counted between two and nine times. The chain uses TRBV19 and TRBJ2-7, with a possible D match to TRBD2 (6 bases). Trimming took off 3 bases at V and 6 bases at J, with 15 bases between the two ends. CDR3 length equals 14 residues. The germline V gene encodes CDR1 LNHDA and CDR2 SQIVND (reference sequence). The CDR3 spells CASSIMEGSGEQYF. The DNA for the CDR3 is TGTGCCAGTAGTATCATGGAGGGGTCAGGCGAGCAGTACTTC.

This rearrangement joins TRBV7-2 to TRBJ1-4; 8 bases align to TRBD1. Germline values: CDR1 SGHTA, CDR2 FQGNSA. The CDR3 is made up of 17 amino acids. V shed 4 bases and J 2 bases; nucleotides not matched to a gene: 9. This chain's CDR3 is CASSYYRGRMTNEKLFF. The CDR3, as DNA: TGTGCCAGCAGCTATTACAGGGGGAGGATGACTAATGAAAAACTGTTTTTT.

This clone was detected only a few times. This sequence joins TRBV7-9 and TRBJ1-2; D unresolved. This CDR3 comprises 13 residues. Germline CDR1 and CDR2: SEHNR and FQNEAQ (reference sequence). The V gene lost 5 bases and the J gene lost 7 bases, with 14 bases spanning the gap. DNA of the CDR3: TGTGCCAGCAGCGAGTTAAGTGGCCTTGGCTACACCTTC. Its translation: CASSELSGLGYTF.

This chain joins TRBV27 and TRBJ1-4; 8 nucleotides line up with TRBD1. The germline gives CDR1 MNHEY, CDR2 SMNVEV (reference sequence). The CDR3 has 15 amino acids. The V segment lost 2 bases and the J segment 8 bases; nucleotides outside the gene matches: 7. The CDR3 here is CASSLLQGAGEKLFF. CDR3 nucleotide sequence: TGTGCCAGCAGTTTACTTCAGGGGGCTGGGGAAAAACTGTTTTTT.

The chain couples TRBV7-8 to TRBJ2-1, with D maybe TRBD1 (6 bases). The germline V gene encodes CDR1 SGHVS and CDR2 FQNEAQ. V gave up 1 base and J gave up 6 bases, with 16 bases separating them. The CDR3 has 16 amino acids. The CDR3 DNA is TGTGCCAGCAGCTTAGACCGGTTACAGGGTACCAATGAGCAGTTCTTC. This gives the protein CASSLDRLQGTNEQFF.

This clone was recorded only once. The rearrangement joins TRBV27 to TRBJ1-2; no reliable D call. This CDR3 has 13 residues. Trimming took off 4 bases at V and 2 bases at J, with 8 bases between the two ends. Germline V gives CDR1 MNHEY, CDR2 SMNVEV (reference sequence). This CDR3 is CASSYRENYGYTF. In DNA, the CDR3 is TGTGCCAGCAGTTATAGGGAGAACTATGGCTACACCTTC.

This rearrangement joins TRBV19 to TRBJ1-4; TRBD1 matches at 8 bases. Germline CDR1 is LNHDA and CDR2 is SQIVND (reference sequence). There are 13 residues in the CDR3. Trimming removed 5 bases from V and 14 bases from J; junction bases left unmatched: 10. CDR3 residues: CASSSSGQGSLFF. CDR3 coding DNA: TGTGCCAGTAGTTCTTCTGGACAGGGATCCCTGTTTTTT.

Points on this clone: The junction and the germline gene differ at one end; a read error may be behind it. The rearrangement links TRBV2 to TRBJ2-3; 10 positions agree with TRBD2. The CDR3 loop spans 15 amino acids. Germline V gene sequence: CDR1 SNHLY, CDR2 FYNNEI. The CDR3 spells CASRDPAGGTDTQYF. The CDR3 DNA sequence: TGTGCCAGCCGTGACCCAGCGGGGGGGACAGATACGCAGTATTTT.

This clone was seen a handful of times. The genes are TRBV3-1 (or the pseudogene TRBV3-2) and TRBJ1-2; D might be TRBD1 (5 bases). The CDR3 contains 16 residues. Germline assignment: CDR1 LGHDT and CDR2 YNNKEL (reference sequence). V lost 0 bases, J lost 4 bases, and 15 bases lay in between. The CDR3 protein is CASSQDVQGRGYGYTF. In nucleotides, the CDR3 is TGTGCCAGCAGCCAAGATGTTCAGGGTCGAGGCTATGGCTACACCTTC.